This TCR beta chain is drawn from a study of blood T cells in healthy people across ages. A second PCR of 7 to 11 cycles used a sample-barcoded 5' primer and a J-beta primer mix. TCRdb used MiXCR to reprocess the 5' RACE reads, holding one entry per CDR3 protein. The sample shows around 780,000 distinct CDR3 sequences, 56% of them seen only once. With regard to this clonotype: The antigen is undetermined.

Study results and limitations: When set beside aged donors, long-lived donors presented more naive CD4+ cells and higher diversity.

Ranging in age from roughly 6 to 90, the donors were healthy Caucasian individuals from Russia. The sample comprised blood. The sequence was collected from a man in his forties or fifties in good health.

The CDR3 nucleotides read TGTGCCAGCAGCTTAGTTCCGCTAGCGATTGACAATGAGCAGTTCTTC. Its protein is CASSLVPLAIDNEQFF. The chain has TRBV7-9 and TRBJ2-1, with D perhaps matching TRBD2 (6 bases). Per germline, CDR1 SEHNR and CDR2 FQNEAQ (reference sequence). V dropped 1 base and J dropped 5 bases, with 15 bases sitting between them. This CDR3 comprises 16 residues.